This T cell receptor beta chain was recorded in a study of blood T cells in healthy people across ages. About this clonotype itself: As yet, its antigen is unknown.

Primed by a sample-barcoded 5' primer and a J-beta primer mix, a second PCR proceeded for about 7 to 11 cycles. A single record per CDR3 protein comes from TCRdb applying MiXCR to the 5' RACE reads. The sample contains 850,000 or so distinct CDR3 sequences, 29% of which appear only once. Each donor was a healthy Caucasian individual from Russia, aged roughly 6 to 100. Germline V CDR1 and CDR2: MGHRA, YSYEKL. CDR3 length equals 15 residues. Trimming removed 3 bases from V and 2 bases from J; junction bases left unmatched: 5. Points from the study as a whole: Bulk PBMC profiling left naive and antigen-experienced comparisons inconclusive. Strong correlation was found linking TCR beta diversity to naive T cell percentage.

Sequencing was performed on blood. V gene TRBV4-1 combines with J gene TRBJ1-2, with 8 nucleotides matching TRBD1. This clonotype was obtained from a woman over 75 in good health. As DNA, the CDR3 is TGCGCCAGCAGCCACGGACGACAGGGGAACTATGGCTACACCTTC. Translating gives CASSHGRQGNYGYTF.